The 6 T cell receptor beta chains listed next were all sequenced from one sample in a study of tumor-infiltrating lymphocytes in primary liver carcinoma. A constant-region primer primed TCR beta cDNA synthesis from about 550 ng of total RNA. Sequencing libraries for TCR beta derived from three nested multiplex PCR rounds that used slightly modified ARM-PCR. The opening two PCR rounds, approximately 10 cycles each, paired TRBV1-TRBV30 forward primers with a C-beta reverse primer. In TCRdb, the multiplex PCR reads were re-called with MiXCR into one record per CDR3 protein. The data contain approximately 190,000 distinct CDR3 sequences, approximately 80% of them singletons. Extraction of RNA together with DNA used 20-30 mg of unsorted bulk tissue. Sequenced sample: tumor tissue from primary liver carcinoma. Receptor source: a man aged 35 to 55 with primary liver carcinoma and hepatitis B virus infection.

About this clonotype itself: This may stem from a read error, because a much larger clone lies one nucleotide away. This chain uses TRBV5-1 with TRBJ2-7; D unclear. V was cut by 4 bases and J by 6 bases, with 14 bases left in between. CDR1 and CDR2 from the germline V gene are SGHRS and YFSETQ. This CDR3 has 13 residues. CDR3 sequence: CASSQTELGEQYF. CDR3 bases: TGCGCCAGCAGCCAAACAGAGTTAGGCGAGCAGTACTTC.

As for this clonotype: A junction boundary mismatches the germline segment, possibly from a read error. The chain couples TRBV2 to TRBJ2-1; D is ambiguous. The CDR3 runs 14 residues. CDR1 is SNHLY, CDR2 FYNNEI, per germline. In DNA, the CDR3 is TGTGCCACCAGTGGTTTAGCTGGATACAATGAGCAGTTCTTC. Its protein is CATSGLAGYNEQFF.

As for this clonotype: One end of the junction is discordant with germline, which a read error may explain. This chain uses TRBV11-2 with TRBJ2-3; TRBD2 aligns across 14 bases. The CDR3 runs 15 residues. CDR1 SGHAT and CDR2 FQNNGV come from the germline V gene. CDR3 region: CVSFPGLAGVDTQYF. The CDR3 nucleotides are TGTGTCAGCTTCCCGGGACTAGCGGGAGTGGATACGCAGTATTTT. Complete variable domain (other parts from reference TRBV11-2 and TRBJ2-3): EAGVAQSPRYKIIEKRQSVAFWCNPISGHATLYWYQQILGQGPKLLIQFQNNGVVDDSQLPKDRFSAERLKGVDSTLKIQPAKLEDSAVYLCVSFPGLAGVDTQYFGPGTRLTVL.

As regards this clonotype: Mismatch with germline at one junction end may stem from a read error. The chain carries TRBV7-3 and TRBJ2-3; weak D call: TRBD1 (6 bases). Germline V gene sequence: CDR1 SGHTA, CDR2 FQGTGA. The CDR3 covers 15 residues. The CDR3 is CASSRNQGSTDKQYF. In DNA, the CDR3 is TGTGCCAGCAGCCGAAACCAGGGGAGCACAGATAAGCAGTATTTT.

Of note for this clonotype: The junction and the germline gene differ at one end; a read error may be behind it. The V gene is TRBV11-1, the J gene TRBJ1-2; D uncertain. This CDR3 spans 14 amino acids. Germline assignment: CDR1 SGHAT and CDR2 FQDESV (reference sequence). In DNA form, the CDR3 reads TGTGCCAGTAGCTTAAGCCTAACGGACTATGGCTACACTTTC. Translation: CASSLSLTDYGYTF.

The rearrangement uses TRBV10-3 and TRBJ1-5; 7 bases align to TRBD1. Germline V lookup: CDR1 ENHRY, CDR2 SYGVKD. After removal of 10 bases from V and 9 bases from J, the junction contained 12 bases not matched to a gene. This CDR3 has 13 amino acids. The CDR3 region has the DNA TGTGCCAGGACCGGGACAGACCTGGCGCCCCAGCATTTT. Translated, it gives CARTGTDLAPQHF.